The clone carrying this T cell receptor beta chain is a singleton in its sample. This sample stems from a study of shared clonotypes between healthy human individuals. Sequenced by immunoSEQ multiplex PCR; TCRdb stores in-frame clones only, minus some. The repertoire holds around 1.6 million clones, with nearly 99% as singletons. Sequencing was performed on naive CD4+ T cells sorted from blood. Specified subset: CD45RA+ positively selected. The receptor was isolated from a man aged 30 to 45 in good health.

The CDR3 region has the DNA TGTGCCAGCTCCCCGACTAGCGGGAAGGCTGGGCAGTACTTC. It codes for CASSPTSGKAGQYF. The rearrangement links TRBV18 to TRBJ2-7; 11 nucleotides match TRBD2. The germline CDR1 and CDR2 sequences are KGHSH and LQKENI. V lost 6 bases, J lost 9 bases, and 10 bases stayed unmatched. The CDR3 sequence is 14 residues long.